These 30 T cell receptor beta chains share one sample of origin, sequenced in a study of shared clonotypes between healthy human individuals. Repertoires were generated with immunoSEQ multiplex PCR, while TCRdb's copy carries only in-frame clones and drops some. The table lists more than 2,000,000 clones, approximately 90% of them singletons. The sequencing input was naive CD4+ T cells sorted from blood. Subset specified: CD45RA+ positively selected. These TCRs come from a man between 18 and 29 years old in good health.

The chain is built from TRBV6-1 and TRBJ2-1; D might be TRBD1 or TRBD2, each matching 5 bases. Deletions cut 5 bases from V and 9 bases from J, with 14 bases between. There are 13 residues in the CDR3. In germline, CDR1 is MNHNS, CDR2 SASEGT. The CDR3 spells CASSSTGTAEQFF. CDR3 in DNA: TGTGCCAGCAGTTCGACCGGGACCGCTGAGCAGTTCTTC.

This sequence joins TRBV7-9 and TRBJ2-3; possible D gene TRBD2, 5 bases. The ends were cut back, 5 bases at V and 0 bases at J, with 12 bases in the middle. The germline V gene has CDR1 SEHNR and CDR2 FQNEAQ (reference sequence). CDR3 length: 15 residues. The chain's CDR3 is CASSHSVASTDTQYF. In nucleotides, the CDR3 is TGTGCCAGCAGCCATAGCGTTGCTAGCACAGATACGCAGTATTTT.

This clone was recorded once. The genes are TRBV13 and TRBJ1-1, with D tentatively TRBD1 (6 bases). The CDR3 totals 16 residues. V lost 2 bases and J lost 4, with 17 bases in between. Germline V gives CDR1 PRHDT, CDR2 FYEKMQ (reference sequence). CDR3 DNA sequence: TGTGCCAGCAGCTTACGGTCCCTGGCGGGGGCCACTGAAGCTTTCTTT. It codes for CASSLRSLAGATEAFF. Full variable domain (remainder filled in from reference TRBV13 and TRBJ1-1): AAGVIQSPRHLIKEKRETATLKCYPIPRHDTVYWYQQGPGQDPQFLISFYEKMQSDKGSIPDRFSAQQFSDYHSELNMSSLELGDSALYFCASSLRSLAGATEAFFGQGTRLTVV.

This clone was observed a single time. V and J are TRBV19 and TRBJ1-3, with D unresolved. Trimming shortened V by 5 bases and J by 0 bases, and 11 bases separated the two germline ends. CDR3 size: 15 residues. Germline lookup yields CDR1 LNHDA and CDR2 SQIVND (reference sequence). CDR3 nucleotides: TGTGCCAGTAGTGTCGACGGCAGCTCTGGAAACACCATATATTTT. The encoded protein is CASSVDGSSGNTIYF.

As to this clone: At the DNA level, this CDR3 is encoded by other sequences in the same sample as well. V usage is TRBV7-2 and J usage is TRBJ2-7; D unresolved. The germline V gene has CDR1 SGHTA and CDR2 FQGNSA. This CDR3 comprises 14 residues. Trimming removed 1 base from V and 0 bases from J, with 7 bases in between. For the CDR3, the DNA is TGTGCCAGCAGCTTAGATCGCCTCTCCTACGAGCAGTACTTC. Encoded protein: CASSLDRLSYEQYF.

The genes are TRBV7-2 and TRBJ1-1, with D unresolved. This CDR3 region has 14 residues. Trimming left V 4 bases short and J 0 bases short, with 9 bases between. Germline CDR1 is SGHTA and CDR2 is FQGNSA. The CDR3 sequence: CASSSGRLNTEAFF. The DNA of the CDR3 is TGTGCCAGCAGCTCAGGACGGCTGAACACTGAAGCTTTCTTT.

The chain employs TRBV6-5 and TRBJ2-7, with D tentatively TRBD2 (6 bases). The V gene's germline CDR1 is MNHEY and CDR2 SVGAGI. The CDR3 runs to 14 residues. V lost 6 bases, J lost 0 bases, and 12 bases lay in between. The CDR3 DNA is TGTGCCAGCAGAGAAGGCGGGACCTCCTACGAGCAGTACTTC. Amino acids: CASREGGTSYEQYF.

The gene calls are TRBV28 and TRBJ1-5; D gene unclear. The CDR3 totals 16 residues. The V gene lost 1 base and the J gene lost 7 bases, with 17 bases spanning the gap. In germline, CDR1 is MDHEN, CDR2 SYDVKM. CDR3 loop: CASSLSRPGRVQPQHF. The CDR3 region has the DNA TGTGCCAGCAGTTTATCTCGGCCAGGCCGTGTCCAGCCCCAGCATTTT.

Only a few counts were recorded for this clone. The J gene is TRBJ1-1, the V gene TRBV30; 7 nucleotides line up with TRBD1. The CDR3 sequence is 14 residues long. The V and J ends lost 3 bases and 0 bases, in that order; junction bases with no gene match: 4. Germline assignment: CDR1 GTSNPN and CDR2 SVGIG (reference sequence). The CDR3 DNA follows: TGTGCCTGGAGCAAGGACAGGTTGAACACTGAAGCTTTCTTT. This codes for CAWSKDRLNTEAFF.

The rearrangement uses TRBV2 and TRBJ1-5; tentative D call: TRBD1 (6 bases). The germline V gene has CDR1 SNHLY and CDR2 FYNNEI. The CDR3 covers 15 residues. Trimming removed 2 bases at V and 9 bases at J, with 17 bases between. The CDR3: CASSEPGAQVAPQHF. In DNA form, the CDR3 reads TGTGCCAGCAGTGAACCGGGGGCGCAGGTCGCGCCCCAGCATTTT.

The chain is built from TRBV6-6 and TRBJ1-4; D is ambiguous. CDR1 MNHNY and CDR2 SVGAGI come from the germline V gene (reference sequence). This CDR3 comprises 9 residues. Trimming removed 8 bases from V and 14 bases from J, with 9 bases in between. The CDR3 DNA sequence: TGTGCCAGCCTCCTAGGCCTGTTTTTT. This encodes CASLLGLFF.

The gene calls are TRBV27 and TRBJ2-5; 14 bases align to TRBD2. The CDR3 has 16 residues. Losses at the gene ends were 6 bases for V and 2 bases for J; bases not matched to a gene: 5. CDR1 MNHEY and CDR2 SMNVEV come from the germline V gene (reference sequence). For the CDR3, the DNA is TGTGCCAGCAGCCCTGGGACTAGCGGGGGACAAGAGACCCAGTACTTC. Its translation is CASSPGTSGGQETQYF.

V usage is TRBV29-1 and J usage is TRBJ2-7, with 8 bases fitting TRBD1. Germline V gene data show CDR1 as SQVTM and CDR2 as ANQGSEA. CDR3 length: 13 amino acids. The J segment lost 5 bases and the V segment lost 3 bases, leaving 6 bases of the junction unmatched. CDR3 loop: CSVDRTGKNEQYF. The CDR3 DNA reads as TGCAGCGTTGACAGGACAGGGAAGAACGAGCAGTACTTC.

J is TRBJ2-2 and V is TRBV6-1; D not resolved. V was cut by 6 bases and J by 7 bases, with 18 bases left in between. CDR3 length: 15 amino acids. Germline V gene sequence: CDR1 MNHNS, CDR2 SASEGT. CDR3 nucleotide sequence: TGTGCCAGCAGAGGCCGACTTCTGGCCGGCGGGGAGCTGTTTTTT. Translation: CASRGRLLAGGELFF.

Concerning this clone itself: The sample holds other DNA sequences that translate to the same CDR3. V is TRBV7-2 and J is TRBJ2-7, with a possible D match to TRBD2 (6 bases). The CDR3 is made up of 13 amino acids. The V gene's germline CDR1 is SGHTA and CDR2 FQGNSA. The V end lost 3 bases, the J end lost 4 bases, and 10 bases lay between the germline ends. Here the CDR3 reads CASSLGGPYEQYF. DNA of the CDR3: TGTGCCAGCAGCTTGGGGGGTCCATACGAGCAGTACTTC.

The chain links TRBV6-6 to TRBJ2-5; D ambiguous. CDR3 size: 12 residues. The V end was cut by 3 bases, the J end by 8 bases, with 10 bases between. Germline CDR1 is MNHNY and CDR2 is SVGAGI (reference sequence). CDR3 sequence (DNA): TGTGCCAGCAGTTATTCATTGAGTACCCAGTACTTC. Its protein product is CASSYSLSTQYF.

On this clone itself: The conserved phenylalanine or tryptophan normally closing the CDR3 is absent here, so this likely arose from a read error. The DNA is omitted, as the CDR3 cannot be located on it reliably, and the CDR3 follows TCRdb's listing. This chain connects TRBV27 to TRBJ1-1; TRBD1, the D gene given by the table, was not confirmed from the DNA. Ends included, the CDR3 has 13 residues. Germline V gives CDR1 MNHEY, CDR2 SMNVEV (reference sequence). The CDR3: CASSLGQGYPPHL.

With respect to this clone: The same CDR3 can be traced to other DNA sequences in this sample. The rearrangement joins TRBV5-6 to TRBJ2-2; tentatively, D is TRBD1 (7 bases). V was shortened by 1 base and J by 4 bases, with 8 bases between the two germline ends. Germline V CDR1 and CDR2: SGHDT, YYEEEE. The CDR3 totals 14 residues. This CDR3 reads CASSLQGGTGELFF. The CDR3 region has the DNA TGTGCCAGCAGCTTGCAGGGGGGCACCGGGGAGCTGTTTTTT. The full variable domain, its missing parts supplied by reference TRBV5-6 and TRBJ2-2, is DAGVTQSPTHLIKTRGQQVTLRCSPKSGHDTVSWYQQALGQGPQFIFQYYEEEERQRGNFPDRFSGHQFPNYSSELNVNALLLGDSALYLCASSLQGGTGELFFGEGSRLTVL.

The chain carries TRBV6-6 and TRBJ2-7; D is possibly TRBD1 (6 bases). Germline CDR1 MNHNY, CDR2 SVGAGI (reference sequence). With 6 bases removed from V and 2 bases from J, the gap between germline ends came to 11 bases. The CDR3 is made up of 13 amino acids. The CDR3 sequence is CASRAPGAYEQYF. The CDR3 region has the DNA TGTGCCAGCAGGGCACCAGGGGCCTACGAGCAGTACTTC.

The rearrangement uses TRBV9 and TRBJ2-7; weak D call: TRBD2 (5 bases). Trimming shortened V by 0 bases and J by 7 bases, and 11 bases separated the two germline ends. CDR1 and CDR2 from the germline V gene are SGDLS and YYNGEE. The CDR3 is made up of 13 amino acids. The CDR3 region has the DNA TGTGCCAGCAGCGTAGATCCGGGGATGGAGCAGTACTTC. It is translated as CASSVDPGMEQYF.

The rearrangement uses TRBV10-2 and TRBJ2-6; the D is unclear. CDR3 length equals 17 residues. Trimming cost V 3 bases and J 0 bases, with 12 bases left between them. Germline V gene data show CDR1 as WSHSY and CDR2 as SAAADI. The CDR3 here is CASSEEGIGSGANVLTF. For the CDR3, the DNA is TGCGCCAGCAGTGAAGAAGGGATTGGCTCTGGGGCCAACGTCCTGACTTTC.

The V gene is TRBV7-2, the J gene TRBJ1-3; no reliable D call. The length of the CDR3 is 15 residues. The V end was cut by 5 bases, the J end by 0 bases, with 11 bases between. From germline, CDR1 is SGHTA and CDR2 FQGNSA. The CDR3 spells CASSPSTLSGNTIYF. For the CDR3, the DNA is TGTGCCAGCAGCCCATCCACGCTCTCTGGAAACACCATATATTTT.

The rearrangement links TRBV18 to TRBJ1-4; TRBD1 agrees at 8 bases. The trim removed 4 bases at V and 7 bases at J, leaving 5 bases unmatched. The V gene's germline CDR1 is KGHSH and CDR2 LQKENI. The CDR3 loop spans 14 amino acids. DNA of the CDR3: TGTGCCAGCTCACAAACAGGGGGATTTGAAAAACTGTTTTTT. It encodes CASSQTGGFEKLFF.

The chain employs TRBV6-6 and TRBJ1-1; D is undetermined. This CDR3 comprises 12 residues. Trimming removed 7 bases at V and 5 bases at J, with 11 bases between. Germline CDR1 and CDR2: MNHNY and SVGAGI (reference sequence). In DNA form, the CDR3 reads TGTGCCAGCACCACCGGAGGGACTGAAGCTTTCTTT. Its translation is CASTTGGTEAFF.

This chain uses TRBV18 with TRBJ2-1; 10 bases are a match to TRBD1. With V trimmed by 0 bases and J by 6 bases, 5 bases remained unmatched. This CDR3 has 16 residues. Germline V gene lookup returns CDR1 KGHSH and CDR2 LQKENI. CDR3 protein: CASSPPLGQGINEQFF. CDR3 bases: TGTGCCAGCTCACCACCACTGGGACAGGGGATCAATGAGCAGTTCTTC.

The chain employs TRBV7-9 and TRBJ2-7, with D possibly being TRBD2 (5 bases). The CDR3 consists of 15 residues. V was shortened by 0 bases and J by 0 bases, with 9 bases between the two germline ends. Germline CDR1 is SEHNR and CDR2 is FQNEAQ (reference sequence). CDR3 DNA sequence: TGTGCCAGCAGCTTAGCAGCGGCCTTCTCCTACGAGCAGTACTTC. It encodes CASSLAAAFSYEQYF.

The chain uses TRBV5-4 and TRBJ1-1; D might be TRBD1 (5 bases). Germline assignment: CDR1 SGHNT and CDR2 YYREEE (reference sequence). There are 16 residues in the CDR3. Trimming stripped 4 bases from V and 0 bases from J, with 16 bases between. CDR3 residues: CASSPGGGGLNTEAFF. The CDR3 region has the DNA TGTGCCAGCAGCCCAGGCGGGGGTGGTTTGAACACTGAAGCTTTCTTT.

This clone came up once. The rearrangement links TRBV6-1 to TRBJ2-2; tentative D call: TRBD2 (5 bases). Trimming removed 2 bases at V and 9 bases at J, with 19 bases between. This CDR3 region has 16 residues. Germline V gene data show CDR1 as MNHNS and CDR2 as SASEGT. The CDR3 here is CASSELRVPLFRELFF. The CDR3, as DNA: TGTGCCAGCAGTGAACTGAGGGTCCCTCTCTTCCGGGAGCTGTTTTTT.

The chain is built from TRBV7-2 and TRBJ2-1, with TRBD2 matching over 9 bases. The V gene end was trimmed by 2 bases and the J gene end by 11 bases; junction bases not matched to a gene: 10. This CDR3 region has 15 residues. The germline CDR1 and CDR2 sequences are SGHTA and FQGNSA. The CDR3 sequence is CASSLFVAGEYKQFF. DNA for the CDR3: TGTGCCAGCAGCTTATTTGTAGCGGGAGAGTATAAGCAGTTCTTC.

The V call is TRBV10-3, the J call TRBJ2-1; the match to TRBD1 covers 10 bases. The V gene end was trimmed by 10 bases and the J gene end by 5 bases; junction bases not matched to a gene: 8. The V gene's germline CDR1 is ENHRY and CDR2 SYGVKD. The CDR3 runs to 14 residues. The CDR3 region has the DNA TGTGCCACCGGGAGGGACAGGGGTAACAATGAGCAGTTCTTC. It codes for CATGRDRGNNEQFF.